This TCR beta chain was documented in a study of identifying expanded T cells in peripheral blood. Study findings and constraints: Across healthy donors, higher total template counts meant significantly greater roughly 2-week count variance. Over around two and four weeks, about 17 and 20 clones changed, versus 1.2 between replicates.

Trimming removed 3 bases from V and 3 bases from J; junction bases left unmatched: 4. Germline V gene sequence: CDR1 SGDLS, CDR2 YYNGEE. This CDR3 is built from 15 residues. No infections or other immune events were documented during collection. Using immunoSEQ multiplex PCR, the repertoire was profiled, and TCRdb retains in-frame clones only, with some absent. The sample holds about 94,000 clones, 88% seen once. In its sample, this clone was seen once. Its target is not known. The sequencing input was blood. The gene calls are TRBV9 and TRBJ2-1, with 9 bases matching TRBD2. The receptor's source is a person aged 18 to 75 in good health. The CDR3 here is CASSALAGVYNEQFF. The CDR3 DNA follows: TGTGCCAGCAGCGCCTTAGCGGGGGTCTACAATGAGCAGTTCTTC. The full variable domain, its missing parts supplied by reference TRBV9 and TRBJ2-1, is DSGVTQTPKHLITATGQRVTLRCSPRSGDLSVYWYQQSLDQGLQFLIQYYNGEERAKGNILERFSAQQFPDLHSELNLSSLELGDSALYFCASSALAGVYNEQFFGPGTRLTVL.